This T cell receptor (beta chain) was recorded in a study of cytomegalovirus exposure and HLA in healthy donors. Study overall: The study's early data release held tens of millions of unique TCRs from HLA-typed donors. Of the donors genotyped, 398 in all, about 81% fell in the Caucasian-associated ancestry cluster.

The primer mix had 60 Vbeta and 13 Jbeta primers. Method: immunoSEQ multiplex PCR; TCRdb's copy keeps in-frame clones and lacks some. Among some 130,000 clones listed, about three quarters were seen once. Sequencing was done on a sample of PBMCs. The TCR sequence derives from a woman aged 60-70 years in good health and CMV-seropositive.

CDR3 in DNA: TGTGCCAGCAGCCGACAGGGGCTGGCGGGTCAGCCCCAGCATTTT. Protein product: CASSRQGLAGQPQHF. This chain links TRBV6-5 with TRBJ1-5; TRBD1 matches at 8 bases. This CDR3 is built from 15 residues. Unmatched junction bases numbered 10, after V lost 6 bases and J lost 6 bases. Per germline, CDR1 MNHEY and CDR2 SVGAGI.